These 32 T cell receptor beta chains were all obtained from the same sample, sequenced in a study of beta chain features in type 1 diabetes. Their recognized antigens are unknown. Study results and caveats: All four CD4+ subsets from Type 1 diabetes patients carried moderately but significantly shorter TCRB CDR3s.

All of the isolated RNA was reverse transcribed, so expressed TCRB transcripts were sequenced. The protocol was immunoSEQ multiplex PCR, while the TCRdb copy is restricted to in-frame clones and leaves out a portion. The table shows about 660,000 clones, with roughly 13% occurring only once. Sequenced material: naive CD4+ T cells from blood. All receptors derive from a man aged 18 to 29 with type 1 diabetes.

The chain joins TRBV2 to TRBJ2-1, with D possibly called TRBD1 or TRBD2 (6 bases each). CDR3 length: 14 residues. Germline CDR1 reads SNHLY; CDR2 reads FYNNEI. Trimming removed 7 bases at V and 3 bases at J, with 13 bases between. CDR3: CASNWGADYNEQFF. DNA for the CDR3: TGTGCCAGCAACTGGGGGGCAGACTACAATGAGCAGTTCTTC.

This clone occurred a few times. The V gene is TRBV29-1, the J gene TRBJ1-4; 8 positions match TRBD1. CDR1 SQVTM and CDR2 ANQGSEA come from the germline V gene. The CDR3 has 14 residues. J gave up 6 bases and V 5 bases, and 8 bases lay outside the gene matches. The CDR3 DNA reads as TGCAGCGTTTATGGGACAGGCGGGGATGAAAAACTGTTTTTT. This translates into CSVYGTGGDEKLFF.

This clone was observed a few times. This CDR3 is also generated by other DNA sequences in the sample. The rearrangement uses TRBV30 and TRBJ1-1, with 7 bases fitting TRBD1. Trimming took 2 bases from V and 4 from J; bases not matched to a gene: 1. CDR1 and CDR2 from the germline V gene are GTSNPN and SVGIG (reference sequence). The CDR3 is made up of 12 amino acids. CDR3 DNA sequence: TGTGCCTGGAGTCCAGGGGGCACTGAAGCTTTCTTT. Its translation is CAWSPGGTEAFF.

This clone turned up a few times. The chain combines TRBV27 with TRBJ2-1; D is uncertain. With 6 bases removed from V and 5 bases from J, the gap between germline ends came to 8 bases. The CDR3 runs to 12 residues. Germline assignment: CDR1 MNHEY and CDR2 SMNVEV (reference sequence). Written as DNA, the CDR3 is TGTGCCAGCAGCGAGAGAAACAATGAGCAGTTCTTC. It codes for CASSERNNEQFF.

The V call is TRBV30, the J call TRBJ1-1, with no clear D. The V and J ends lost 4 bases and 1 base respectively, with 13 bases between them. Looked up from germline, CDR1 is GTSNPN and CDR2 is SVGIG (reference sequence). This CDR3 has 14 residues. CDR3 sequence: CAWIPALTNTEAFF. CDR3 nucleotide sequence: TGTGCCTGGATCCCGGCACTGACGAACACTGAAGCTTTCTTT.

The chain carries TRBV30 and TRBJ2-1; TRBD2 matches at 13 bases. This CDR3 has 18 amino acids. Germline V CDR1 and CDR2: GTSNPN, SVGIG (reference sequence). The V segment lost 2 bases and the J segment 1 base; nucleotides outside the gene matches: 8. CDR3 sequence reads: CAWSTWTSGSRSYNEQFF. In DNA form, the CDR3 reads TGTGCCTGGAGTACATGGACTAGCGGGAGTCGTTCCTACAATGAGCAGTTCTTC.

This clone was observed a handful of times. This chain connects TRBV28 to TRBJ2-7, with 9 bases that match TRBD1. This CDR3 has 15 amino acids. V lost 7 bases and J lost 4; bases outside the gene matches: 11. CDR1 MDHEN and CDR2 SYDVKM come from the germline V gene. DNA for the CDR3: TGTGCCAGCACGGATTCCGGACAGGGGCTATACGAGCAGTACTTC. Encoded protein: CASTDSGQGLYEQYF.

This clone was seen a few times. The chain joins TRBV30 to TRBJ1-5; D gene unclear. This CDR3 is 14 amino acids long. V was shortened by 0 bases and J by 3 bases, with 9 bases between the two germline ends. Germline CDR1 is GTSNPN and CDR2 is SVGIG (reference sequence). The DNA of the CDR3 is TGTGCCTGGAGTGTACTACAGCACAATCAGCCCCAGCATTTT. Translation gives CAWSVLQHNQPQHF.

The genes are TRBV2 and TRBJ2-3; no clear D gene. V lost 7 bases, J lost 4 bases, and 6 bases lay in between. CDR1 is SNHLY, CDR2 FYNNEI, per germline. CDR3 length equals 11 residues. The CDR3 DNA sequence: TGTGCCAGCACGTGGGCAGATACGCAGTATTTT. This translates into CASTWADTQYF.

CDR3 protein: CASSPRAGNNEQFF. CDR3 coding DNA: TGCGCCAGCAGCCCCCGGGCAGGGAACAATGAGCAGTTCTTC. The chain recombines TRBV5-1 with TRBJ2-1, with D possibly TRBD1 on 5 matching bases. Germline-derived CDR1 and CDR2 are SGHRS and YFSETQ. There are 14 residues in the CDR3. V was pared by 4 bases and J by 5 bases, with 13 bases between.

The chain combines TRBV7-3 with TRBJ2-1; the match to TRBD2 covers 9 bases. This CDR3 is built from 15 residues. V gave up 5 bases and J gave up 8 bases; unmatched junction bases: 10. Germline V gives CDR1 SGHTA, CDR2 FQGTGA. CDR3 sequence reads: CASSPRSGLAYEQFF. CDR3 sequence (DNA): TGTGCCAGCAGCCCAAGATCGGGACTAGCCTATGAGCAGTTCTTC.

This clone was recorded a few times. V and J are TRBV27 and TRBJ2-7, with TRBD1 identical over 8 bases. Germline V CDR1 and CDR2: MNHEY, SMNVEV (reference sequence). V trimming: 5 bases; J trimming: 6 bases; junction bases outside the gene matches: 9. This CDR3 has 14 amino acids. The CDR3 sequence: CASSLRTGLGEQYF. CDR3 DNA sequence: TGTGCCAGCAGTCTCCGGACAGGGTTGGGCGAGCAGTACTTC.

This rearrangement joins TRBV5-6 to TRBJ2-3, with 8 bases that match TRBD2. CDR1 is SGHDT, CDR2 YYEEEE, per germline. This CDR3 has 14 amino acids. J gave up 9 bases and V 1 base, and 7 bases lay outside the gene matches. The CDR3 loop is CASSLTAGGGTQYF. The CDR3 DNA follows: TGTGCCAGCAGCTTGACGGCGGGAGGAGGAACGCAGTATTTT.

As for this clone: At one end, the junction sequence differs from germline, possibly due to a read error. The genes are TRBV9 and TRBJ1-3; 8 bases are shared with TRBD1. The CDR3 runs to 15 residues. Germline V gives CDR1 SGDLS, CDR2 YYNGEE. The CDR3 nucleotides are TGTGCCAGCAGCGCTACCGGACAGGGAGGAAACACCACATATTTT. It specifies CASSATGQGGNTTYF.

The rearrangement uses TRBV30 and TRBJ1-2, with 9 bases lining up with TRBD1. Per germline, CDR1 GTSNPN and CDR2 SVGIG (reference sequence). J gave up 4 bases and V 0 bases, and 0 bases lay outside the gene matches. CDR3 length: 13 residues. The CDR3 DNA reads as TGTGCCTGGAGTGTACAGGGGGCCTATGGCTACACCTTC. It is translated as CAWSVQGAYGYTF.

This chain connects TRBV11-2 to TRBJ1-6; D gene uncertain. This CDR3 has 15 amino acids. The germline gives CDR1 SGHAT, CDR2 FQNNGV. V dropped 7 bases and J dropped 0 bases, with 10 bases sitting between them. Written as DNA, the CDR3 is TGTGCCAGCAAAGAATGGAGCTCCTATAATTCACCCCTCCACTTT. This sequence encodes CASKEWSSYNSPLHF.

With respect to this clone: Distinct nucleotide sequences in the sample also encode this CDR3. The rearrangement joins TRBV7-9 to TRBJ2-3; TRBD2 aligns across 10 bases. This CDR3 has 15 residues. The junction had 5 bases not matched to a gene; V was cut back by 5 bases and J by 3 bases. Per the germline V gene, CDR1 is SEHNR and CDR2 is FQNEAQ (reference sequence). The CDR3 region is CASSPLAGVTDTQYF. The CDR3 DNA reads as TGTGCCAGCAGCCCGCTAGCGGGAGTAACAGATACGCAGTATTTT. Looking up the rest from reference TRBV7-9 and TRBJ2-3 gives the full variable domain: DTGVSQNPRHKITKRGQNVTFRCDPISEHNRLYWYRQTLGQGPEFLTYFQNEAQLEKSRLLSDRFSAERPKGSFSTLEIQRTEQGDSAMYLCASSPLAGVTDTQYFGPGTRLTVL.

The gene calls are TRBV30 and TRBJ2-2, with D perhaps matching TRBD1 (6 bases). This CDR3 has 15 amino acids. Germline V gene data show CDR1 as GTSNPN and CDR2 as SVGIG (reference sequence). V lost 1 base to trimming and J lost 6 bases, with 15 bases between them. CDR3 DNA: TGTGCCTGGAGTGAGACGACAGGTTACGCCGGGGAGCTGTTTTTT. Amino acid sequence: CAWSETTGYAGELFF.

J is TRBJ2-7 and V is TRBV15; possibly TRBD2 for D (5 bases). The germline CDR1 and CDR2 sequences are LNHNV and YYDKDF (reference sequence). CDR3 size: 13 residues. The V end lost 7 bases, the J end lost 0 bases, and 10 bases lay between the germline ends. The CDR3 spells CATNEGISYEQYF. Written as DNA, the CDR3 is TGTGCCACCAATGAGGGAATCTCCTACGAGCAGTACTTC.

This clone was detected a few times. The chain uses TRBV25-1 and TRBJ2-7, with 7 bases matching TRBD1. Trimming at V came to 4 bases and at J to 4 bases, leaving 10 bases not matched to a gene. Germline CDR1 is MGHDK and CDR2 is SYGVNS. The CDR3 has 15 residues. CDR3 sequence (DNA): TGTGCCAGCAGTGGATCGGACAGGCCGGGGTACGAGCAGTACTTC. Its protein is CASSGSDRPGYEQYF.

This rearrangement joins TRBV6-6 to TRBJ1-5, with 9 nucleotides matching TRBD1. The CDR3 loop spans 14 amino acids. Germline V gives CDR1 MNHNY, CDR2 SVGAGI (reference sequence). Trimming took 5 bases from V and 4 from J; bases not matched to a gene: 3. As DNA, the CDR3 is TGTGCCAGCAGTGGCGGGACAGGGAATCAGCCCCAGCATTTT. Translation: CASSGGTGNQPQHF.

This clone has just a few counts. The chain is built from TRBV30 and TRBJ2-5, with 8 nucleotides matching TRBD2. In germline, CDR1 is GTSNPN, CDR2 SVGIG (reference sequence). J was trimmed by 2 bases and V by 8 bases; bases with no gene match: 22. The CDR3 contains 18 residues. The DNA of the CDR3 is TGTGCCGCATCCAACGCGGGCCCGGGACTAGGGGATCAAGAGACCCAGTACTTC. Translated, it gives CAASNAGPGLGDQETQYF.

The J gene is TRBJ2-3, the V gene TRBV5-1; possibly TRBD2 for D (5 bases). The CDR3 is 14 residues long. Trimming stripped 1 base from V and 6 bases from J, with 12 bases between. Germline V lookup: CDR1 SGHRS, CDR2 YFSETQ. The CDR3 DNA reads TGCGCCAGCAGCTTGATGCGGGCGGAGGATACGCAGTATTTT. It encodes CASSLMRAEDTQYF.

This clone was counted a few times. The chain is built from TRBV30 and TRBJ1-1; D perhaps matches TRBD1 (6 bases). Germline V gene data show CDR1 as GTSNPN and CDR2 as SVGIG (reference sequence). The CDR3 has 14 residues. Trimming removed 3 bases from V and 0 bases from J, with 11 bases in between. The CDR3 DNA follows: TGTGCCTGGAGCAGGGGTGTGGTGAACACTGAAGCTTTCTTT. It yields the protein CAWSRGVVNTEAFF.

This chain uses TRBV6-5 with TRBJ1-1; perhaps TRBD1 as D (5 bases). V shed 2 bases and J shed 0 bases, with 13 bases lying between them. The CDR3 loop spans 16 amino acids. The germline V gene has CDR1 MNHEY and CDR2 SVGAGI. CDR3: CASSYDSLFMNTEAFF. The CDR3 DNA sequence: TGTGCCAGCAGTTACGACAGCCTTTTTATGAACACTGAAGCTTTCTTT.

This clone was seen only a few times. The chain is built from TRBV28 and TRBJ2-7; TRBD1 matches 10 bases. After removal of 8 bases from V and 4 bases from J, the junction contained 11 bases not matched to a gene. Per germline, CDR1 MDHEN and CDR2 SYDVKM. The CDR3 is made up of 15 amino acids. The CDR3 sequence: CASASLGTGVYEQYF. CDR3 nucleotide sequence: TGTGCCAGCGCCTCCCTGGGGACAGGGGTTTACGAGCAGTACTTC.

The table lists this clone with a few counts. The gene calls are TRBV4-2 and TRBJ2-7, with 9 nucleotides matching TRBD1. The ends lost 0 bases at V and 7 bases at J; junction bases unmatched: 7. Per germline, CDR1 LGHNA and CDR2 YNFKEQ. The CDR3 covers 15 residues. The CDR3 region has the DNA TGTGCCAGCAGCCAAGATTGGGGACAGGGTGATGAGCAGTACTTC. This codes for CASSQDWGQGDEQYF.

The chain links TRBV19 to TRBJ2-1; 15 bases align to TRBD2. This CDR3 contains 15 residues. Germline loops: CDR1 LNHDA, CDR2 SQIVND (reference sequence). V gave up 5 bases and J gave up 8 bases; unmatched junction bases: 4. DNA for the CDR3: TGTGCCAGTAGTCAGGGACTAGCGGGGGGCGATGAGCAGTTCTTC. It yields the protein CASSQGLAGGDEQFF. The complete variable domain, with remaining parts taken from reference TRBV19 and TRBJ2-1, reads DGGITQSPKYLFRKEGQNVTLSCEQNLNHDAMYWYRQDPGQGLRLIYYSQIVNDFQKGDIAEGYSVSREKKESFPLTVTSAQKNPTAFYLCASSQGLAGGDEQFFGPGTRLTVL.

This clone has just a few counts. The chain recombines TRBV28 with TRBJ2-7, with 12 positions matching TRBD2. The V gene's germline CDR1 is MDHEN and CDR2 SYDVKM. Trimming cost V 5 bases and J 7 bases; bases outside gene matches: 9. The CDR3 covers 15 residues. CDR3 sequence reads: CASSPSGGVFLEQYF. DNA for the CDR3: TGTGCCAGCAGTCCTAGCGGGGGGGTCTTCTTGGAGCAGTACTTC.

This rearrangement joins TRBV19 to TRBJ1-1; TRBD1 aligns across 8 bases. Germline CDR1 is LNHDA and CDR2 is SQIVND (reference sequence). The CDR3 contains 15 residues. The ends lost 3 bases at V and 1 base at J; junction bases unmatched: 4. CDR3 sequence reads: CASSIQGARNTEAFF. CDR3 in DNA: TGTGCCAGTAGTATCCAGGGGGCGCGGAACACTGAAGCTTTCTTT.

V is TRBV30 and J is TRBJ2-3; D ambiguous. This CDR3 has 14 residues. The V gene's germline CDR1 is GTSNPN and CDR2 SVGIG (reference sequence). The V gene lost 2 bases and the J gene lost 2 bases, with 11 bases spanning the gap. The CDR3, as DNA: TGTGCCTGGAGTCCCTTTCACCTCACAGATACGCAGTATTTT. Translating gives CAWSPFHLTDTQYF.

The chain links TRBV2 to TRBJ2-3; the match to TRBD2 covers 14 bases. The CDR3 is made up of 16 amino acids. CDR1 SNHLY and CDR2 FYNNEI come from the germline V gene. The trim removed 6 bases at V and 6 bases at J, leaving 8 bases unmatched. CDR3 residues: CASSPGLAGARDTQYF. The DNA for the CDR3 is TGTGCCAGCAGCCCGGGACTAGCGGGGGCGCGGGATACGCAGTATTTT. Drawing the rest from reference TRBV2 and TRBJ2-3, the complete variable domain is EPEVTQTPSHQVTQMGQEVILRCVPISNHLYFYWYRQILGQKVEFLVSFYNNEISEKSEIFDDQFSVERPDGSNFTLKIRSTKLEDSAMYFCASSPGLAGARDTQYFGPGTRLTVL.